These T cell receptor beta chains were read from a single sample in a study of lymphopenia after photon versus proton radiotherapy. Using immunoSEQ multiplex PCR, the repertoire was profiled, and TCRdb retains in-frame clones only, with some absent. The sample has 2,000 to 2,500 clones; 70% to 80% are singletons. The sequencing used peripheral blood, collected from a patient treated with photon-based radiotherapy. The origin of the receptors is a man older than 75 with cholangiocarcinoma. Both conserved end residues are trimmed from each CDR3.

j_call: TRBJ2-3
v_call: TRBV7-2
cdr3_aa: ASSLAADTQY

j_call: TRBJ1-2
v_call: TRBV28
cdr3_aa: ASSRDGTNYGYT

j_call: TRBJ2-5
v_call: TRBV5-1
cdr3_aa: ASSLGYRGEEETQY

j_call: TRBJ1-6
v_call: TRBV2
cdr3_aa: ASSTQIDSPLH

j_call: TRBJ1-1
v_call: TRBV11-3
cdr3_aa: ASSLEANPLTEAF

j_call: TRBJ2-7
v_call: TRBV19
cdr3_aa: ASSISEGYHHEQY

j_call: TRBJ2-7
v_call: TRBV7-2
cdr3_aa: ASSLEVTGQY

j_call: TRBJ1-1
v_call: TRBV6-5
cdr3_aa: ASSYWGGVNTEAF

j_call: TRBJ2-3
v_call: TRBV5-1
cdr3_aa: ASSPGQSTDTQY

j_call: TRBJ2-7
v_call: TRBV28
cdr3_aa: ASSSGSSEGSYEQY

j_call: TRBJ1-6
v_call: TRBV18
cdr3_aa: ASSPEGQGSPLH

j_call: TRBJ1-3
v_call: TRBV11-2
cdr3_aa: ASSLVKPTGTPSGNTIY

j_call: TRBJ2-1
v_call: TRBV7-2
cdr3_aa: ASSFRTDYNEQF

j_call: TRBJ2-3
v_call: TRBV5-6
cdr3_aa: ASSLRRGSTDTQY

j_call: TRBJ2-1
v_call: TRBV19
cdr3_aa: ASSVGPLELNEQF

j_call: TRBJ1-1
v_call: TRBV6-5
cdr3_aa: ASSTGHVTEAF

j_call: TRBJ1-1
v_call: TRBV4-1
cdr3_aa: ASSLRQGEENEAF

j_call: TRBJ2-1
v_call: TRBV13
cdr3_aa: ASSFASGGEQF

j_call: TRBJ1-5
v_call: TRBV7-1
cdr3_aa: ASTTGTAQPQH

j_call: TRBJ2-3
v_call: TRBV2
cdr3_aa: ASSESVTDTQY

j_call: TRBJ2-4
v_call: TRBV5-1
cdr3_aa: ASSRELAKNIQY

j_call: TRBJ2-5
v_call: TRBV2
cdr3_aa: ASSYSTSGGETQY

j_call: TRBJ2-3
v_call: TRBV5-6
cdr3_aa: ASSLAGGIADTQY

j_call: TRBJ2-3
v_call: TRBV11-2
cdr3_aa: ASSLDWGPDTQY

j_call: TRBJ2-6
v_call: TRBV28
cdr3_aa: ASSPGGGASGANVLT

j_call: TRBJ2-4
v_call: TRBV7-9
cdr3_aa: ASSPRGEDKNIQY

j_call: TRBJ2-3
v_call: TRBV5-1
cdr3_aa: ASSPGQSTDTQY

j_call: TRBJ1-1
v_call: TRBV29-1
cdr3_aa: SVAMGHAREGLWGTEAF

j_call: TRBJ1-1
v_call: TRBV7-6
cdr3_aa: ASSVQQGGDTEAF

j_call: TRBJ2-1
v_call: TRBV2
cdr3_aa: ASRYAAGSYNEQF

j_call: TRBJ1-4
v_call: TRBV6-5
cdr3_aa: ASSYSRGVREKLF

j_call: TRBJ1-1
v_call: TRBV11-1
cdr3_aa: ASSSWQGGTEAF

j_call: TRBJ2-3
v_call: TRBV28
cdr3_aa: ASSPPDRLTDTQY

j_call: TRBJ1-1
v_call: TRBV5-5
cdr3_aa: ASSLFTGRAEAF

j_call: TRBJ2-2
v_call: TRBV9
cdr3_aa: ASSVARDRGNTGELF

j_call: TRBJ1-1
v_call: TRBV6-5
cdr3_aa: ASSYSGRRVTEAF

j_call: TRBJ2-4
v_call: TRBV15
cdr3_aa: ATSKAKNIQY

j_call: TRBJ1-1
v_call: TRBV18
cdr3_aa: ASSPSGGYMNTEAF

j_call: TRBJ2-2
v_call: TRBV9
cdr3_aa: ASSERTSGSTGELF

j_call: TRBJ1-1
v_call: TRBV4-2
cdr3_aa: ASSQDPLKNTEAF

j_call: TRBJ1-3
v_call: TRBV9
cdr3_aa: ASSVGVYGSGNTIY

j_call: TRBJ2-3
v_call: TRBV18
cdr3_aa: ASSPPAGGSGDTQY

j_call: TRBJ2-3
v_call: TRBV19
cdr3_aa: ASSIGTGGMTDTQY

j_call: TRBJ2-1
v_call: TRBV18
cdr3_aa: ASSPLPSGGPNEQF

j_call: TRBJ2-6
v_call: TRBV5-1
cdr3_aa: ASSSQGPGANVLT

j_call: TRBJ1-2
v_call: TRBV9
cdr3_aa: ASSPTGGSVYGYT

j_call: TRBJ2-2
v_call: TRBV9
cdr3_aa: ASSVGQGGIGELF

j_call: TRBJ2-7
v_call: TRBV6-6
cdr3_aa: ACHETGASYEQY

j_call: TRBJ2-3
v_call: TRBV27
cdr3_aa: ASSSRGQEQY

j_call: TRBJ1-3
v_call: TRBV6-1
cdr3_aa: ASTLDRGGNTIY

j_call: TRBJ1-2
v_call: TRBV30
cdr3_aa: AWSPHTGVNYGYT

j_call: TRBJ1-5
v_call: TRBV28
cdr3_aa: ASSSPGQGNNQPQH

j_call: TRBJ1-5
v_call: TRBV4-1
cdr3_aa: ASSRQEGGNQPQH

j_call: TRBJ2-7
v_call: TRBV2
cdr3_aa: ASSANRRDTNYEQY

j_call: TRBJ2-7
v_call: TRBV7-9
cdr3_aa: ASSRGQGAYEQY